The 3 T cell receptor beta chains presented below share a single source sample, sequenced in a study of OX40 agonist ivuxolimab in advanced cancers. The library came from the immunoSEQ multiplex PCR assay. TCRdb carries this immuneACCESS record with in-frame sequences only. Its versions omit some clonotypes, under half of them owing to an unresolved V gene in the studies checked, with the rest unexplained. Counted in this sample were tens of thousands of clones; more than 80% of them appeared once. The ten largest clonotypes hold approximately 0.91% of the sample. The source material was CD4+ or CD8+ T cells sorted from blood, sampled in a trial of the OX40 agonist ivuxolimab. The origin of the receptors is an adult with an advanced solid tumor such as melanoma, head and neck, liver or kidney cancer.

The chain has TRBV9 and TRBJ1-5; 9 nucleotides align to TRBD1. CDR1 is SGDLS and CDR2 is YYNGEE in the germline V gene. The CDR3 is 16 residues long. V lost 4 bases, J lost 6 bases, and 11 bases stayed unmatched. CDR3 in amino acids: CASSPGTGQRGQPQHF. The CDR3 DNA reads TGTGCCAGCAGCCCGGGGACAGGGCAGCGGGGTCAGCCCCAGCATTTT.

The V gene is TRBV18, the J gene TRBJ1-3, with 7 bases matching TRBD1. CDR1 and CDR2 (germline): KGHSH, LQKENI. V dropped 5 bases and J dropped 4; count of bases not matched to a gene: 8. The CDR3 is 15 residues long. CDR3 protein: CASSYLRDSGNTIYF. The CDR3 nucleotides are TGTGCCAGCTCATACCTCCGGGACAGCGGAAACACCATATATTTT.

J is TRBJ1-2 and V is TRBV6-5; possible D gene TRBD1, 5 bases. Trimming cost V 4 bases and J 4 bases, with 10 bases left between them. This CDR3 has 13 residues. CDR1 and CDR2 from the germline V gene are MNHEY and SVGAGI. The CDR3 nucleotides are TGTGCCAGCAGTTTGGACACCCGCTATGGCTACACCTTC. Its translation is CASSLDTRYGYTF.